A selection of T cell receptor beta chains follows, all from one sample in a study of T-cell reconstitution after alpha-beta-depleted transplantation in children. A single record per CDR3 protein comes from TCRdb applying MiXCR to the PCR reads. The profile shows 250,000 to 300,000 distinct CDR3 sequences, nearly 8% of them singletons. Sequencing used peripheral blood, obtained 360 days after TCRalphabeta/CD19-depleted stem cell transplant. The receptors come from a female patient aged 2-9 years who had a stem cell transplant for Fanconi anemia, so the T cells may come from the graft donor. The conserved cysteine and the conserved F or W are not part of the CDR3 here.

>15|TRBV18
ASSLNLDKAGQETQY
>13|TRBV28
ASSWTFRYTDTQY
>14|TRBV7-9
ASSSAGPTNTGELF
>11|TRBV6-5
ASSYLGAYGYT
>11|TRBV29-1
SVRSSGGNTIY
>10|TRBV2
AFRDRAYEQY
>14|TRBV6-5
ASSYWGISGNYGYT
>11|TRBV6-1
ASRRDWNYEQY
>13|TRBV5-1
ASSATGQAQYEQY
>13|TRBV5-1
ASNLGGGVPDTQY
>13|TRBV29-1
SVEDPTGSTDTQY
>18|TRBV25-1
ASSGLTSGRPNSGANVLT
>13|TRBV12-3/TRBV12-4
ASSPGGLNTGELF
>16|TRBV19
ASSPTALPSSGANVLT
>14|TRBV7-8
ASSPRTSGDTDTQY
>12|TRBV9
ASSVGDLSYEQY
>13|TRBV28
ASSWTNSGANVLT
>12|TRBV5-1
ASSLAGGASEAF
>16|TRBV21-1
ASSPRQGWGLHTDTQY
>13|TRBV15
ATSWAASGVEGYT
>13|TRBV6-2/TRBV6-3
ASSIFGAITDTQY
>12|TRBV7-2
ASSLDRWAGELF
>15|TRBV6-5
ASVRSTSTGSNQPQH
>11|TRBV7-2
ASVRDLGSPLH
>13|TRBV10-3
AISESLAGLGEQY
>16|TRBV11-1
ASSLALTGLNGGETQY
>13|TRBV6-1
ASSPRSGGTDTQY
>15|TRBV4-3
ASSQDLRSGATDTQY
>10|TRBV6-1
ASSERRNTIY
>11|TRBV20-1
SASRGGGHEQY
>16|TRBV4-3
ASSPLPQGARSGNTIY
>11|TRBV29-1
SVGQNSAGELF
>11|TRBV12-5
ASGLTGLETQY